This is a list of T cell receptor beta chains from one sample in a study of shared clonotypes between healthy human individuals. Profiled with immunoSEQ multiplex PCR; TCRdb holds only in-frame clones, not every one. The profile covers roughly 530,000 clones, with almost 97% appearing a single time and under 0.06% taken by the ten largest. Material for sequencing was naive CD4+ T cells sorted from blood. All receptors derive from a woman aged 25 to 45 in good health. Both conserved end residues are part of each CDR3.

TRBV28 CASSLRTLLYYGYTF
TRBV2 CAGRRGTTDTQYF
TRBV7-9 CASSLEGGYTF
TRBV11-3 CASSLGRGPYNEQFF
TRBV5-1 CASSSDRAYGYTF
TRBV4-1 CASSQPQGARYGYTF
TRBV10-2 CASSGRGGMDLYEQYF
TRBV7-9 CASSSSAGKDPYEQYF
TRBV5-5 CASSLFPSMNTEAFF
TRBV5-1 CASSLDREHNEQFF
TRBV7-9 CASRGMGEVDTQYF
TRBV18 CASTTGRVTNEKLFF
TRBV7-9 CASSLKREGPYEQYF